This TCR beta chain was identified during a study of blood T cell repertoires in COVID-19. Study at large: Sites in the United States, Italy and Spain provided acute and convalescent COVID-19 samples. T cells, B-cell-depleted T cells, or PBMCs supplied cDNA or gDNA.

Germline CDR1 and CDR2: SGHDT and YYEEEE. The CDR3 totals 13 residues. V lost 1 base, J lost 5 bases, and 9 bases lay in between. As originally analysed: Amplification from reference gene primers served as the basis for estimated nucleated cell counts. Method: immunoSEQ multiplex PCR; TCRdb's copy keeps in-frame clones and lacks some. D and trimming come from the DNA, and the V and J calls and clone size come from that table. The sample has about 90,000 clones; 81% are singletons. This TCR came from a man at least 80 years old with active or convalescent COVID-19. The chain couples TRBV5-6 to TRBJ1-2; TRBD1 might be the D (5 bases). Sequencing used peripheral blood. As DNA, the CDR3 is TGTGCCAGCAGCTTGAGGGGTGGGTATGGCTACACCTTC. This gives the protein CASSLRGGYGYTF.